The 21 T cell receptor beta chains below all came from one sample that was sequenced in a study of OX40 agonist ivuxolimab in advanced cancers. The assay was immunoSEQ multiplex PCR, and TCRdb's table has in-frame clones only and misses some. Of about 81,000 clones in the sample, about 80% were seen once. The sample consisted of CD4+ or CD8+ T cells sorted from blood, taken in a trial of the OX40 agonist ivuxolimab. Receptors were obtained from an adult with an advanced solid tumor such as melanoma, head and neck, liver or kidney cancer.

This chain joins TRBV30 and TRBJ1-5; TRBD1 matches at 9 bases. Looked up from germline, CDR1 is GTSNPN and CDR2 is SVGIG (reference sequence). The CDR3 is made up of 14 amino acids. Trimming cost V 1 base and J 4 bases; bases outside gene matches: 2. CDR3 residues: CAWSAGTGNQPQHF. CDR3 DNA sequence: TGTGCCTGGAGTGCCGGGACAGGGAATCAGCCCCAGCATTTT.

V and J are TRBV19 and TRBJ1-1, with no clear D. Germline-derived CDR1 and CDR2 are LNHDA and SQIVND (reference sequence). The V end lost 0 bases, the J end lost 1 base, and 15 bases lay between the germline ends. This CDR3 is 17 amino acids long. CDR3 sequence reads: CASSIEGGGRRNTEAFF. The CDR3 DNA sequence: TGTGCCAGTAGTATAGAGGGCGGAGGGAGGAGGAACACTGAAGCTTTCTTT.

The V gene is TRBV28, the J gene TRBJ1-4; tentative D call: TRBD1 (6 bases). Germline V gives CDR1 MDHEN, CDR2 SYDVKM. The V end lost 2 bases, the J end lost 16 bases, and 14 bases lay between the germline ends. The CDR3 is made up of 12 amino acids. The CDR3 coding sequence is TGTGCCAGCAGTTTAATTGGACAGTCTCCGTTTTTT. It yields the protein CASSLIGQSPFF.

The V gene is TRBV28, the J gene TRBJ1-5; TRBD1 is a possible D gene (5 bases). Germline CDR1 MDHEN, CDR2 SYDVKM. The length of the CDR3 is 17 residues. V lost 4 bases, J lost 3 bases, and 19 bases lay in between. The CDR3 nucleotides read TGTGCCAGCAGTTCCTCTACCGGGGGGGTAGACAATCAGCCCCAGCATTTT. It is translated as CASSSSTGGVDNQPQHF.

This clone is a singleton in its sample. The chain recombines TRBV30 with TRBJ2-7, with D perhaps TRBD1 (6 bases). Germline values: CDR1 GTSNPN, CDR2 SVGIG (reference sequence). V lost 5 bases and J lost 1, with 12 bases in between. This CDR3 comprises 13 residues. The DNA for the CDR3 is TGTGCCTGGTACGACAGGACTTCCTACGAGCAGTACTTC. Its translation: CAWYDRTSYEQYF.

The chain links TRBV4-1 to TRBJ2-5; 12 bases are a match to TRBD2. V trimming: 1 base; J trimming: 5 bases; junction bases outside the gene matches: 11. Looked up from germline, CDR1 is MGHRA and CDR2 is YSYEKL. The CDR3 has 18 residues. CDR3 loop: CASSQVETSGGPRETQYF. CDR3 in DNA: TGCGCCAGCAGCCAAGTTGAGACTAGCGGGGGCCCAAGGGAGACCCAGTACTTC.

The rearrangement uses TRBV13 and TRBJ2-5; D unresolved. CDR3 size: 14 residues. V was cut by 0 bases and J by 4 bases, with 9 bases left in between. Germline values: CDR1 PRHDT, CDR2 FYEKMQ (reference sequence). The CDR3 reads CASSLGQAGETQYF. CDR3 bases: TGTGCCAGCAGCTTAGGGCAGGCCGGAGAGACCCAGTACTTC.

The chain is built from TRBV7-8 and TRBJ2-7; D may be TRBD2 (6 bases). Trimming shortened V by 5 bases and J by 2 bases, and 16 bases separated the two germline ends. From germline, CDR1 is SGHVS and CDR2 FQNEAQ. This CDR3 region has 15 residues. The CDR3 is CASSPLGGYAYEQYF. The CDR3 nucleotides are TGTGCCAGCAGCCCTTTGGGGGGTTACGCCTACGAGCAGTACTTC.

The chain combines TRBV7-2 with TRBJ1-1, with D perhaps matching TRBD1 (6 bases). The CDR3 totals 15 residues. Trimming left V 3 bases short and J 5 bases short, with 16 bases between. From germline, CDR1 is SGHTA and CDR2 FQGNSA. For the CDR3, the DNA is TGTGCCAGCAGCTTCTCAGGGGCGAGGCAGACTGAAGCTTTCTTT. Encoded protein: CASSFSGARQTEAFF.

The table lists this clone with many counts. The genes are TRBV4-2 and TRBJ2-2; no firm D call. The length of the CDR3 is 16 residues. V lost 2 bases, J lost 0 bases, and 10 bases lay in between. Looked up from germline, CDR1 is LGHNA and CDR2 is YNFKEQ. CDR3 in amino acids: CASSQPTHTNTGELFF. The DNA for the CDR3 is TGTGCCAGCAGCCAACCGACCCATACGAACACCGGGGAGCTGTTTTTT.

The chain combines TRBV7-2 with TRBJ2-3; possible D gene TRBD1, 5 bases. Germline V gene sequence: CDR1 SGHTA, CDR2 FQGNSA. With 5 bases removed from V and 5 bases from J, the gap between germline ends came to 26 bases. CDR3 length: 18 residues. Written as DNA, the CDR3 is TGTGCCAGCAGCCCGCACTGGCGGCCAGGGCGCCTAGAAGATACGCAGTATTTT. Protein: CASSPHWRPGRLEDTQYF.

V is TRBV13 and J is TRBJ2-1; 13 bases line up with TRBD2. After removal of 10 bases from V and 10 bases from J, the junction contained 13 bases not matched to a gene. Germline V gene data show CDR1 as PRHDT and CDR2 as FYEKMQ (reference sequence). The CDR3 has 15 amino acids. CDR3 region: CATHQLAGGPKEQFF. The CDR3, as DNA: TGTGCCACCCACCAACTAGCGGGAGGGCCTAAGGAGCAGTTCTTC.

The chain employs TRBV6-1 and TRBJ2-7, with TRBD1 matching 8 bases. The V gene end was trimmed by 7 bases and the J gene end by 6 bases; junction bases not matched to a gene: 8. Germline CDR1 is MNHNS and CDR2 is SASEGT. There are 13 residues in the CDR3. In DNA form, the CDR3 reads TGTGCCAGCACCGACAGGGGTCTTCTCGAGCAGTACGTC. This codes for CASTDRGLLEQYV.

The chain recombines TRBV11-3 with TRBJ2-1; perhaps TRBD1 as D (6 bases). This CDR3 region has 15 residues. Germline CDR1 and CDR2: SGHNT and YENEEA. Trimming took off 4 bases at V and 0 bases at J, with 10 bases between the two ends. Here the CDR3 DNA reads TGTGCCAGCAGCTCTCGGACAGACTCCTACAATGAGCAGTTCTTC. Its translation is CASSSRTDSYNEQFF.

The chain recombines TRBV4-3 with TRBJ2-7, with TRBD1 as a possible D gene (7 bases). CDR3 length: 16 residues. The V and J ends lost 3 bases and 6 bases respectively, with 21 bases between them. Germline loops: CDR1 LGHNA, CDR2 YSLEER. The CDR3 spells CASSHRTSGGKGEQYF. CDR3 bases: TGCGCCAGCAGCCACCGCACCTCAGGGGGGAAGGGCGAGCAGTACTTC.

Only a few counts were recorded for this clone. The V and J genes are TRBV28 and TRBJ2-7; D might be TRBD1 (6 bases). Trimming cost V 2 bases and J 6 bases, with 11 bases left between them. Germline assignment: CDR1 MDHEN and CDR2 SYDVKM. CDR3 length: 13 amino acids. In nucleotides, the CDR3 is TGTGCCAGCAGTTTAAGACAGGTAGGCGAGCAGTACGTC. Its translation: CASSLRQVGEQYV.

V usage is TRBV5-5 and J usage is TRBJ2-1; weak D call: TRBD2 (5 bases). Per germline, CDR1 SGHKS and CDR2 YYEKEE (reference sequence). The CDR3 totals 13 residues. Trimming took 7 bases from V and 8 from J, leaving 16 bases between them. CDR3 protein: CASFRPGSDEQFF. The CDR3 DNA reads as TGTGCCAGCTTCCGACCGGGGTCCGATGAGCAGTTCTTC.

The chain employs TRBV4-3 and TRBJ2-2; tentatively, D is TRBD2 (6 bases). Trimming removed 0 bases at V and 5 bases at J, with 16 bases between. Germline values: CDR1 LGHNA, CDR2 YSLEER. This CDR3 has 17 residues. CDR3 residues: CASSQDATGVQTGELFF. CDR3 DNA sequence: TGCGCCAGCAGCCAAGATGCTACGGGAGTACAAACCGGGGAGCTGTTTTTT.

J is TRBJ2-1 and V is TRBV5-4; D unclear. Trimming removed 0 bases at V and 4 bases at J, with 8 bases between. This CDR3 spans 14 amino acids. CDR1 and CDR2 from the germline V gene are SGHNT and YYREEE (reference sequence). The chain's CDR3 is CASSLAQRYNEQFF. CDR3 in DNA: TGTGCCAGCAGCTTGGCTCAGCGTTACAATGAGCAGTTCTTC.

This clone was seen just once. J is TRBJ1-2 and V is TRBV29-1; TRBD1 matches at 7 bases. After removal of 6 bases from V and 4 bases from J, the junction contained 11 bases not matched to a gene. Per germline, CDR1 SQVTM and CDR2 ANQGSEA. CDR3 length equals 14 residues. This CDR3 reads CSVHPGGSGYGYTF. In nucleotides, the CDR3 is TGCAGCGTGCATCCAGGGGGTTCAGGCTATGGCTACACCTTC.

This clone has a count of ten or more. CDR3 sequence: CASSLRGGEAFF. Here the CDR3 DNA reads TGTGCCAGCAGTCTGAGGGGAGGTGAAGCTTTCTTT. The genes are TRBV27 and TRBJ1-1; possibly TRBD1 for D (5 bases). This CDR3 is 12 amino acids long. The V gene lost 5 bases and the J gene lost 7 bases, with 11 bases spanning the gap. Germline CDR1 and CDR2: MNHEY and SMNVEV (reference sequence).